The 18 T cell receptor beta chains listed next were all sequenced from one sample in a study of HIV-infected patients and healthy controls. A single record per CDR3 protein comes from TCRdb applying MiXCR to the 5' RACE reads. The sample includes more than 15,000 distinct CDR3 sequences, roughly 19% of them seen just once. Sequencing was performed on CD8+ T cells from blood. Receptors were obtained from a human donor in good health.

This clonotype was observed many times. The chain couples TRBV20-1 to TRBJ2-7, with D unresolved. With 0 bases removed from V and 4 bases from J, the gap between germline ends came to 22 bases. The CDR3 has 17 residues. From germline, CDR1 is DFQATT and CDR2 SNEGSKA (reference sequence). The CDR3: CSARDSPQSSNSYEQYF. The DNA of the CDR3 is TGCAGTGCTAGAGATTCCCCGCAGTCCTCTAATTCGTACGAGCAGTACTTC.

Ten or more counts support this clonotype. The J gene is TRBJ2-1, the V gene TRBV12-3 or TRBV12-4, with D maybe TRBD2 (5 bases). This CDR3 is 12 amino acids long. With 6 bases removed from V and 9 bases from J, the gap between germline ends came to 12 bases. DNA for the CDR3: TGTGCCAGCAGCAGGACTCCGAGTGAGCAGTTCTTC. Its translation is CASSRTPSEQFF.

The chain joins TRBV27 to TRBJ2-7; TRBD1 agrees at 7 bases. The germline V gene encodes CDR1 MNHEY and CDR2 SMNVEV (reference sequence). V lost 8 bases, J lost 4 bases, and 8 bases stayed unmatched. The CDR3 loop spans 13 amino acids. CDR3 residues: CASRETGNYEQYF. CDR3 nucleotides: TGTGCCAGCCGTGAGACAGGGAATTACGAGCAGTACTTC.

This clonotype was picked up many times. The chain carries TRBV13 and TRBJ2-1, with TRBD2 identical over 9 bases. J was trimmed by 6 bases and V by 6 bases; bases with no gene match: 9. This CDR3 comprises 15 residues. Germline lookup yields CDR1 PRHDT and CDR2 FYEKMQ (reference sequence). The CDR3 DNA follows: TGTGCCAGCAGGGAGGTTAGCGGGAGAAGCAATGAGCAGTTCTTC. Translating it yields CASREVSGRSNEQFF.

This clonotype was recorded many times. The chain carries TRBV24-1 and TRBJ2-2; D unresolved. V gave up 6 bases and J gave up 0 bases, with 10 bases separating them. This CDR3 has 15 residues. Germline assignment: CDR1 KGHDR and CDR2 SFDVKD. DNA of the CDR3: TGTGCCACCAGTTTGCACACGTCGAACACCGGGGAGCTGTTTTTT. Its protein product is CATSLHTSNTGELFF.

This clonotype has a count of ten or more. V usage is TRBV29-1 and J usage is TRBJ2-7, with 8 bases matching TRBD2. The CDR3 is made up of 15 amino acids. The trim removed 2 bases at V and 0 bases at J, leaving 6 bases unmatched. Germline values: CDR1 SQVTM, CDR2 ANQGSEA. The CDR3 nucleotides read TGCAGCGTTGAACCTCCGGGAGGGACCTCCTACGAGCAGTACTTC. Protein: CSVEPPGGTSYEQYF.

This clonotype turned up a few times. The chain employs TRBV9 and TRBJ2-3; TRBD1 matches 9 bases. V lost 3 bases and J lost 3; bases outside the gene matches: 8. CDR1 is SGDLS and CDR2 is YYNGEE in the germline V gene. The CDR3 totals 16 residues. CDR3 DNA: TGTGCCAGCAGCGAGTGGGTCGGGACAGGGACAGATACGCAGTATTTT. This sequence encodes CASSEWVGTGTDTQYF.

A note on this clonotype: A clone one base away is much larger, so this may be a read error. No conserved phenylalanine or tryptophan is present at the end of the CDR3, so a read error is the likely explanation. The chain is built from TRBV6-5 and TRBJ2-5; 10 bases are shared with TRBD2. The CDR3 has 16 residues. With 6 bases clipped from V and 4 bases from J, the junction kept 11 bases outside the gene matches. Germline CDR1 reads MNHEY; CDR2 reads SVGAGI. In DNA form, the CDR3 reads TGTGCCAGCAGAAATACAATAGCGGGAGGAGTAGAGACCCAGTACATC. Protein product: CASRNTIAGGVETQYI.

The V call is TRBV27, the J call TRBJ1-6; 7 nucleotides match TRBD1. V gave up 0 bases and J gave up 7 bases; unmatched junction bases: 9. Germline loops: CDR1 MNHEY, CDR2 SMNVEV (reference sequence). This CDR3 has 17 residues. DNA for the CDR3: TGTGCCAGCAGTTTATCCGCTCCGACAGGGCCAAATTCACCCCTCCACTTT. It translates to CASSLSAPTGPNSPLHF.

This clonotype was seen only a few times. The gene calls are TRBV5-1 and TRBJ2-2, with D perhaps given as TRBD1 or TRBD2 (7 bases each). V lost 0 bases, J lost 9 bases, and 15 bases lay in between. Germline V CDR1 and CDR2: SGHRS, YFSETQ. There are 15 residues in the CDR3. DNA for the CDR3: TGCGCCAGCAGCTTGGCCCCAGGGGGGGCGCGGGAGCTGTTTTTT. Protein product: CASSLAPGGARELFF.

The chain has TRBV6-1 and TRBJ1-6; maybe TRBD1 (5 bases). The CDR3 is 13 amino acids. V dropped 7 bases and J dropped 10 bases, with 14 bases sitting between them. CDR1 is MNHNS and CDR2 is SASEGT in the germline V gene. CDR3 protein: CASNEGEGSPLHF. The CDR3 nucleotides read TGTGCCAGCAACGAGGGCGAGGGGTCACCCCTCCACTTT.

This clonotype has more than one count but fewer than ten. The chain employs TRBV7-9 and TRBJ2-1, with 11 positions matching TRBD2. The CDR3 loop spans 17 amino acids. The ends lost 3 bases at V and 4 bases at J; junction bases unmatched: 8. CDR1 and CDR2 from the germline V gene are SEHNR and FQNEAQ (reference sequence). CDR3 DNA: TGTGCCAGCAGCTTCTTAACTAGCGGGAGCCAATACAATGAGCAGTTCTTC. It specifies CASSFLTSGSQYNEQFF.

This clonotype was seen repeatedly, ten times or more. DNA for the CDR3: TGCAGTGCTAGGACTAAACAGGGAGTAAATCAGCCCCAGCATTTT. Protein product: CSARTKQGVNQPQHF. This rearrangement joins TRBV20-1 to TRBJ1-5; weak D call: TRBD1 (6 bases). This CDR3 region has 15 residues. The V end was cut by 3 bases, the J end by 4 bases, with 16 bases between. CDR1 DFQATT and CDR2 SNEGSKA come from the germline V gene (reference sequence).

There are a few counts of this clonotype. The V gene is TRBV5-1, the J gene TRBJ1-5; D gene uncertain. The CDR3 contains 14 residues. The germline gives CDR1 SGHRS, CDR2 YFSETQ. V lost 6 bases and J 2 bases, leaving 12 bases between the germline ends. The CDR3 DNA is TGCGCCAGCAAGGAGTGGGTGGGCAATCAGCCCCAGCATTTT. It specifies CASKEWVGNQPQHF. The whole variable domain, filled in from reference TRBV5-1 and TRBJ1-5, reads KAGVTQTPRYLIKTRGQQVTLSCSPISGHRSVSWYQQTPGQGLQFLFEYFSETQRNKGNFPGRFSGRQFSNSRSEMNVSTLELGDSALYLCASKEWVGNQPQHFGDGTRLSIL.

The sample holds a few counts of this clonotype. V usage is TRBV11-2 and J usage is TRBJ2-3; a weak D match, TRBD1 (6 bases). Deletions cut 8 bases from V and 2 bases from J, with 11 bases between. The CDR3 covers 13 residues. Germline values: CDR1 SGHAT, CDR2 FQNNGV. CDR3 nucleotides: TGTGCCAGCCTTGGGGGCTACACAGATACGCAGTATTTT. Residues: CASLGGYTDTQYF.

In its sample, this clonotype was seen a few times. This chain links TRBV2 with TRBJ1-1, with D perhaps matching TRBD1 (5 bases). Trimming took 5 bases from V and 1 from J, leaving 14 bases between them. The CDR3 is 15 residues long. Germline CDR1 is SNHLY and CDR2 is FYNNEI. The CDR3 loop is CASSTEETGNTEAFF. The CDR3 DNA is TGTGCCAGCAGTACGGAAGAAACAGGGAACACTGAAGCTTTCTTT. Combining the CDR3 with reference TRBV2 and TRBJ1-1 gives the whole variable domain EPEVTQTPSHQVTQMGQEVILRCVPISNHLYFYWYRQILGQKVEFLVSFYNNEISEKSEIFDDQFSVERPDGSNFTLKIRSTKLEDSAMYFCASSTEETGNTEAFFGQGTRLTVV.

This clonotype has only a few counts. The chain combines TRBV12-5 with TRBJ1-5, with D possibly TRBD1 on 5 matching bases. Germline lookup yields CDR1 LGHNT and CDR2 FRNRAP. The CDR3 is 14 residues long. Trimming took off 4 bases at V and 3 bases at J, with 10 bases between the two ends. CDR3 residues: CASGSGGINQPQHF. As DNA, the CDR3 is TGTGCTAGTGGTTCCGGGGGGATCAATCAGCCCCAGCATTTT.

This chain joins TRBV19 and TRBJ1-2; 9 positions agree with TRBD1. In germline, CDR1 is LNHDA, CDR2 SQIVND (reference sequence). Unmatched junction bases numbered 7, after V lost 7 bases and J lost 1 base. The CDR3 length is 15 residues. The CDR3 nucleotides read TGTGCCAGTACCCCCGACAGGGGGGATAACTATGGCTACACCTTC. Protein product: CASTPDRGDNYGYTF.